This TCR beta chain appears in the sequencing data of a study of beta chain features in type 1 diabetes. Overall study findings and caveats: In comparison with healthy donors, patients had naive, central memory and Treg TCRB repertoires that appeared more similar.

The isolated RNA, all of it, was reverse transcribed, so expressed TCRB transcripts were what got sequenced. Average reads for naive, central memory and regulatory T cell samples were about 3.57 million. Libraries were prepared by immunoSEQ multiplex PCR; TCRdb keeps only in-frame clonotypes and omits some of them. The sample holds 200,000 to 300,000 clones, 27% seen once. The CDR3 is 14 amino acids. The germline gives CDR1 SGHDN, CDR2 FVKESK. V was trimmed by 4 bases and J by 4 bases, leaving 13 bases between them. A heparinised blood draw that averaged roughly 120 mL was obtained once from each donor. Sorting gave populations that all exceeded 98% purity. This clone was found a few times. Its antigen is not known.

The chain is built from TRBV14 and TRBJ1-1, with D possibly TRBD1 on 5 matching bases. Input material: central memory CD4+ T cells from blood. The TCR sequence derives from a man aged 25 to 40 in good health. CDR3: CASSLRGAGTEAFF. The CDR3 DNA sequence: TGTGCCAGCAGCCTCCGTGGGGCGGGCACTGAAGCTTTCTTT.